This T cell receptor beta chain was sequenced during a study of CD8+ T cells in alopecia areata. The length of the CDR3 is 15 residues. The junction had 4 bases not matched to a gene; V was cut back by 0 bases and J by 3 bases. The germline CDR1 and CDR2 sequences are SGHRS and YFSETQ. It was from alopecia areata patients that lesional scalp punch biopsies and peripheral blood were collected. CD4+ and CD8+ T cells were sorted from PBMCs. Extracted RNA was reverse transcribed into cDNA, the sequencing template. This table comes from immunoSEQ multiplex PCR, and its TCRdb copy is limited to in-frame clones, with some not included. Of about 34,000 clones listed, around three quarters are singletons.

This sequence was found in a human donor with alopecia areata. Sequencing was carried out using NKG2D-low CD8+ T cells sorted from blood. The chain is built from TRBV5-1 and TRBJ2-7; 9 bases fit TRBD1. CDR3 amino acids: CASSLVRTGVYEQYF. The CDR3 DNA is TGCGCCAGCAGCTTGGTCCGGACAGGGGTCTACGAGCAGTACTTC.